The 19 T cell receptor beta chains below all came from one sample that was sequenced in a study of T-cell memory formation after mild COVID-19. TCRdb fed the 5' RACE reads into MiXCR, producing one record per CDR3 protein. The table includes hundreds of thousands of distinct CDR3 sequences, approximately 27% detected once. Sequences were obtained from PBMCs or a T cell subset sorted from them (not recorded which). These receptors were taken from an adult woman who had mild COVID-19 (a few samples of this study predate the infection). Cell type and time point are not known.

This rearrangement joins TRBV12-3 or TRBV12-4 to TRBJ2-5; no reliable D call. The CDR3 is 13 residues long. Trimming stripped 4 bases from V and 4 bases from J, with 10 bases between. In DNA form, the CDR3 reads TGTGCCAGCAGTTCCTACTTGGGAGAGACCCAGTACTTC. This codes for CASSSYLGETQYF.

The chain uses TRBV10-3 and TRBJ1-4, with a possible D match to TRBD1 (5 bases). Trimming removed 8 bases at V and 5 bases at J, with 15 bases between. Germline V lookup: CDR1 ENHRY, CDR2 SYGVKD. The CDR3 has 14 amino acids. CDR3 bases: TGTGCCATCTGGCGGGACGGTAAAAATGAAAAACTGTTTTTT. Translating gives CAIWRDGKNEKLFF.

The chain uses TRBV7-6 and TRBJ2-3, with 10 bases lining up with TRBD2. CDR3 length equals 14 residues. Germline values: CDR1 SGHVS, CDR2 FNYEAQ. Germline trimming cut 1 base from V and 8 bases from J; bases unmatched to any gene: 3. The CDR3 reads CASSLGAGGRTQYF. The CDR3 nucleotides read TGTGCCAGCAGCTTAGGAGCGGGGGGGCGTACGCAGTATTTT.

The chain employs TRBV7-2 and TRBJ2-1; D gene uncertain. V gave up 5 bases and J gave up 6 bases, with 14 bases separating them. Germline CDR1 and CDR2: SGHTA and FQGNSA. The CDR3 runs to 14 residues. The DNA of the CDR3 is TGTGCCAGCAGCCTCCTTCAGAGCCCCAATGAGCAGTTCTTC. Translating gives CASSLLQSPNEQFF.

The chain is built from TRBV6-5 and TRBJ2-7, with D uncertain. There are 15 residues in the CDR3. CDR1 is MNHEY and CDR2 is SVGAGI in the germline V gene. Trimming removed 1 base from V and 0 bases from J, with 10 bases in between. The CDR3 nucleotides are TGTGCCAGCAGTTACTGGAGAGGAACCTCCTACGAGCAGTACTTC. It specifies CASSYWRGTSYEQYF.

V usage is TRBV7-3 and J usage is TRBJ2-3; 10 bases align to TRBD2. CDR3 size: 15 residues. The J segment lost 2 bases and the V segment lost 7 bases, leaving 6 bases of the junction unmatched. Germline V CDR1 and CDR2: SGHTA, FQGTGA. The CDR3 DNA follows: TGTGCCAGCAAGGGGACTAGCGTTGACACAGATACGCAGTATTTT. Its protein is CASKGTSVDTDTQYF.

This rearrangement joins TRBV9 to TRBJ2-7; no clear D gene. The germline CDR1 and CDR2 sequences are SGDLS and YYNGEE. The CDR3 totals 13 residues. V lost 0 bases to trimming and J lost 2 bases, with 6 bases between them. CDR3 amino acids: CASSVGLAYEQYF. In DNA, the CDR3 is TGTGCCAGCAGCGTAGGTCTCGCCTACGAGCAGTACTTC.

This chain uses TRBV4-3 with TRBJ1-2; D unclear. The CDR3 has 15 residues. The germline gives CDR1 LGHNA, CDR2 YSLEER. Trimming left V 0 bases short and J 8 bases short, with 16 bases between. CDR3 DNA: TGCGCCAGCAGCCAAGATAATGAGGGTTTCTCCGGCTACACCTTC. Translating gives CASSQDNEGFSGYTF.

The DNA for the CDR3 is TGTGCCAGCAGCTTCCCCCGGACTCCAGCGAGGGGAACCGGCTCCTACAATGAGCAGTTCTTC. It is translated as CASSFPRTPARGTGSYNEQFF. V and J are TRBV7-2 and TRBJ2-1; either TRBD1 or TRBD2 may fit D (5 bases each). The CDR3 is 21 amino acids. Germline V gene data show CDR1 as SGHTA and CDR2 as FQGNSA. V gave up 3 bases and J gave up 0 bases, with 27 bases separating them.

In its sample, this clonotype was seen a few times. This rearrangement joins TRBV12-3 or TRBV12-4 to TRBJ1-1; TRBD1 might be the D (5 bases). The CDR3 is made up of 12 amino acids. The chain's CDR3 is CASITGNTEAFF. In DNA form, the CDR3 reads TGTGCAAGTATTACAGGGAACACTGAAGCTTTCTTT.

This clonotype was seen a few times. The chain joins TRBV4-3 to TRBJ2-6; TRBD2 agrees at 8 bases. There are 15 residues in the CDR3. Germline V gene lookup returns CDR1 LGHNA and CDR2 YSLEER. The J segment lost 2 bases and the V segment lost 5 bases, leaving 2 bases of the junction unmatched. The CDR3 loop is CASSYGGAGANVLTF. The CDR3 DNA sequence: TGCGCCAGCAGCTACGGGGGGGCTGGGGCCAACGTCCTGACTTTC.

The rearrangement joins TRBV7-6 to TRBJ2-5; a possible D gene is TRBD1 (6 bases). The V end lost 6 bases, the J end lost 4 bases, and 12 bases lay between the germline ends. Germline loops: CDR1 SGHVS, CDR2 FNYEAQ. This CDR3 has 13 residues. The CDR3 DNA is TGTGCCAGCAGAAGTTACAGGGTAGAGACCCAGTACTTC. Translation: CASRSYRVETQYF. The complete variable domain, with remaining parts taken from reference TRBV7-6 and TRBJ2-5, reads GAGVSQSPRYKVTKRGQDVALRCDPISGHVSLYWYRQALGQGPEFLTYFNYEAQQDKSGLPNDRFSAERPEGSISTLTIQRTEQRDSAMYRCASRSYRVETQYFGPGTRLLVL.

The genes are TRBV7-6 and TRBJ2-3; 9 nucleotides agree with TRBD1. Germline V gene data show CDR1 as SGHVS and CDR2 as FNYEAQ. The V gene end was trimmed by 4 bases and the J gene end by 2 bases; junction bases not matched to a gene: 4. This CDR3 has 15 residues. CDR3 nucleotides: TGTGCCAGCAGCTCCTGGGACAGGGACACAGATACGCAGTATTTT. This encodes CASSSWDRDTDTQYF.

The chain has TRBV24-1 and TRBJ2-1, with a possible D match to TRBD2 (5 bases). Per the germline V gene, CDR1 is KGHDR and CDR2 is SFDVKD. The CDR3 runs 14 residues. Trimming left V 5 bases short and J 4 bases short, with 11 bases between. Written as DNA, the CDR3 is TGTGCCACCAGTGCCTCGGACTGGTACAATGAGCAGTTCTTC. Translated, it gives CATSASDWYNEQFF.

This chain uses TRBV19 with TRBJ1-1, with D maybe TRBD1 (5 bases). The CDR3 totals 16 residues. CDR1 and CDR2 from the germline V gene are LNHDA and SQIVND (reference sequence). Trimming removed 6 bases from V and 3 bases from J, with 20 bases in between. CDR3 protein: CASSNPRGASDTEAFF. The DNA for the CDR3 is TGTGCCAGTAGCAACCCCCGTGGGGCCTCAGACACTGAAGCTTTCTTT. Based on the CDR3 plus reference TRBV19 and TRBJ1-1, the full variable domain is DGGITQSPKYLFRKEGQNVTLSCEQNLNHDAMYWYRQDPGQGLRLIYYSQIVNDFQKGDIAEGYSVSREKKESFPLTVTSAQKNPTAFYLCASSNPRGASDTEAFFGQGTRLTVV.

V is TRBV5-5 and J is TRBJ1-3, with D unresolved. Deletions cut 1 base from V and 8 bases from J, with 7 bases between. This CDR3 region has 12 residues. Germline values: CDR1 SGHKS, CDR2 YYEKEE (reference sequence). The CDR3 region is CASSLLVDTIYF. The CDR3 DNA follows: TGTGCCAGCAGCTTGTTAGTGGACACCATATATTTT.

CDR3 sequence reads: CASSQGDWGRNTGELFF. The CDR3 nucleotides are TGTGCCAGCAGCCAAGGAGATTGGGGGAGGAACACCGGGGAGCTGTTTTTT. This chain joins TRBV4-2 and TRBJ2-2; D may match TRBD1 or TRBD2 (5 bases each). This CDR3 has 17 amino acids. Trimming shortened V by 1 base and J by 1 base, and 13 bases separated the two germline ends. From germline, CDR1 is LGHNA and CDR2 YNFKEQ.

This clonotype showed up just a few times. The chain links TRBV9 to TRBJ2-3; D gene uncertain. Germline assignment: CDR1 SGDLS and CDR2 YYNGEE. The CDR3 has 15 amino acids. Between the trimmed V and J ends, which lost 0 bases and 7 bases, there was a span of 15 bases. The CDR3 spells CASSVGKNSPHTQYF. Here the CDR3 DNA reads TGTGCCAGCAGCGTAGGCAAGAATAGCCCGCATACGCAGTATTTT. The complete variable domain, with remaining parts taken from reference TRBV9 and TRBJ2-3, reads DSGVTQTPKHLITATGQRVTLRCSPRSGDLSVYWYQQSLDQGLQFLIQYYNGEERAKGNILERFSAQQFPDLHSELNLSSLELGDSALYFCASSVGKNSPHTQYFGPGTRLTVL.

The V gene is TRBV7-9, the J gene TRBJ1-1; 7 bases match TRBD1. This CDR3 is built from 16 residues. J was trimmed by 1 base and V by 5 bases; bases with no gene match: 10. CDR1 and CDR2 from the germline V gene are SEHNR and FQNEAQ (reference sequence). The CDR3 protein is CASSPRQGGSNTEAFF. The CDR3 bases are TGTGCCAGCAGCCCACGACAGGGCGGTTCGAACACTGAAGCTTTCTTT.